One T cell receptor (beta chain) is described in this entry. Since a much larger clone is just one base distant, this may be a read error. The conserved phenylalanine or tryptophan normally closing the CDR3 is absent here, so this likely arose from a read error. This record belongs to a study of T cells in Graves' hyperthyroidism and ophthalmopathy. Template material for amplifying TCR beta CDR3 regions consisted of RNA transcripts. First-round RT-PCR of the TCR CDR3 relied on the HTBI primer set. Each CDR3 protein gets one entry after TCRdb re-called the multiplex PCR reads with MiXCR. The sample yields tens of thousands of distinct CDR3 sequences, nearly 45% seen once. The CDR3 spans 12 residues. V was pared by 2 bases and J by 2 bases, with 6 bases between. CDR1 is GTSNPN, CDR2 SVGIG, per germline (reference sequence).

Material: blood. The V and J genes are TRBV30 and TRBJ1-2; D gene ambiguous. The TCR was taken from a woman in her 30s with Graves' hyperthyroidism. The CDR3 sequence is CAWSPANYGYTL. The CDR3 DNA sequence: TGTGCCTGGAGTCCGGCCAACTATGGCTACACCCTC.